This entry features one T cell receptor beta chain sequence. This clonotype was seen at least ten times. The specificity of this receptor is unknown. No much larger clone is present one base from it, and per-base qualities are unavailable. From the cysteine up to the phenylalanine, the CDR3 has a length of 12 residues. Solely the CDR3 DNA is kept, with 36 bases framed from the first base. V and J lose 2 bases and 6 bases, and a span of 5 bases separates them. Sequenced on an Illumina NovaSeq 6000. TCRalpha and TCRbeta cDNA libraries were built by 5'RACE with constant-segment primers, adding sample barcodes and unique molecular identifiers. RNA was extracted from every sample with Trizol reagent. Amplification of the libraries took two PCR steps, and the second step added a second sample barcode plus Illumina TruSeq adapters. Sequencing of libraries was performed on an Illumina NovaSeq with 2 x 150 bp paired-end reads. For the original study's pipeline: With migec v1.2.7, reads were demultiplexed and then collapsed into UMI-guided consensus sequences. With mixcr v2.1.11, UMI consensuses were aligned to TRA and TRB V and J templates and assembled into clonotypes. A clonotype was counted as expanded or contracted only when both edgeR and NoisET called the clonotype significant, with the noise models trained on biological replicates. For edgeR calls, the thresholds were a false discovery rate-adjusted p below 0.01 and a log2 fold-change of 1. As an exploratory analysis of dynamics, PCA with hierarchical clustering was applied to max-normalized trajectories of the 1000 most abundant clonotypes. Separately sequenced CD4+ and CD8+ repertoires were used to assign a CD4 or CD8 phenotype to each responding clone. The public reads were reprocessed in TCRdb via fastp at Q25 and MiXCR, keeping in-frame beta chains. Identical CDR3 protein sequences are pooled into one entry, listed with their most common genes and DNA. The V and J calls here are based on TCRdb, not the publication. In this sample the table shows fewer than 450,000 distinct CDR3 sequences, 20% to 25% of which occur a single time. The ten biggest clones cover under 15% of the sample.

The data were taken from a study of T-cell memory formation after mild COVID-19 (dated by TCRdb to the early 2020s). As for the study more broadly: TCR sequence clusters from the two donors were largely donor specific. The cohort comprised two young, previously healthy adult volunteers, one female and one male. In two donors, T-cell clones that expanded and contracted after mild COVID-19 were followed by sequencing TCRalpha and TCRbeta repertoires longitudinally. Results the study describes overall, beyond this receptor: SARS-CoV-2 specificity was not confirmed for the second-wave clones peaking on day 37. The study covered only a couple of mild cases, and larger cohorts including severe cases with pre-infection samples were considered necessary. Some responding clones were detected in pre-infection memory, suggesting pre-existing cross-reactive memory T cells joined the SARS-CoV-2 response. Contracting CD4+ clones appeared mostly in the CM and EM memory subsets, whereas CD8+ clones were enriched in EMRA. Clones contracting from day 15 to 85 had balanced CD4/CD8 phenotypes, while a second wave expanding from day 15 to 37 was biased towards CD4+.

PBMCs were isolated by Ficoll-Paque density gradient centrifugation. Source material: PBMCs or a T cell subset sorted from them (not recorded which). This chain is built from TRBV12-3 or TRBV12-4 and TRBJ1-5, with the identity of the D gene unclear. This clonotype was sampled from an adult woman who had mild COVID-19 (a few samples of this study predate the infection). The sample titles of this study are shuffled in the database, so cell type and time point are left out; the donor was told from shared clones. The DNA sequence reads TGTGCCAGCAGTTTATCGGGTCAGCCCCAGCATTTT. This gives the protein CASSLSGQPQHF.